This is a list of T cell receptor beta chains from one sample in a study of cytomegalovirus exposure and HLA in healthy donors. Using immunoSEQ multiplex PCR, the repertoire was profiled, and TCRdb retains in-frame clones only, with some absent. The table has some 150,000 clones, nearly 90% seen once. Sequencing input: PBMCs. The receptors derive from a woman between 18 and 30 years old in good health and CMV-seropositive. The CDR3 runs from the conserved cysteine through the conserved F or W. The order of the fields is V gene, CDR3 protein.

TRBV10-3,CAISAVTDTQYF
TRBV18,CASSPEETQYF
TRBV30,CAWGKQGFGNTIYF
TRBV27,CASSGTENQPQHF
TRBV30,CAWSEGSYGYTF
TRBV6-5,CASSSPTGTDGYTF
TRBV7-2,CASSLAGTVYGYTF
TRBV4-1,CASSRGQGSEKLFF
TRBV29-1,CSGRTDYTGELFF
TRBV10-3,CASLGQQQETQYF
TRBV5-5,CASSLERGNEQFF
TRBV4-1,CASRQGGGQGPYEQYF